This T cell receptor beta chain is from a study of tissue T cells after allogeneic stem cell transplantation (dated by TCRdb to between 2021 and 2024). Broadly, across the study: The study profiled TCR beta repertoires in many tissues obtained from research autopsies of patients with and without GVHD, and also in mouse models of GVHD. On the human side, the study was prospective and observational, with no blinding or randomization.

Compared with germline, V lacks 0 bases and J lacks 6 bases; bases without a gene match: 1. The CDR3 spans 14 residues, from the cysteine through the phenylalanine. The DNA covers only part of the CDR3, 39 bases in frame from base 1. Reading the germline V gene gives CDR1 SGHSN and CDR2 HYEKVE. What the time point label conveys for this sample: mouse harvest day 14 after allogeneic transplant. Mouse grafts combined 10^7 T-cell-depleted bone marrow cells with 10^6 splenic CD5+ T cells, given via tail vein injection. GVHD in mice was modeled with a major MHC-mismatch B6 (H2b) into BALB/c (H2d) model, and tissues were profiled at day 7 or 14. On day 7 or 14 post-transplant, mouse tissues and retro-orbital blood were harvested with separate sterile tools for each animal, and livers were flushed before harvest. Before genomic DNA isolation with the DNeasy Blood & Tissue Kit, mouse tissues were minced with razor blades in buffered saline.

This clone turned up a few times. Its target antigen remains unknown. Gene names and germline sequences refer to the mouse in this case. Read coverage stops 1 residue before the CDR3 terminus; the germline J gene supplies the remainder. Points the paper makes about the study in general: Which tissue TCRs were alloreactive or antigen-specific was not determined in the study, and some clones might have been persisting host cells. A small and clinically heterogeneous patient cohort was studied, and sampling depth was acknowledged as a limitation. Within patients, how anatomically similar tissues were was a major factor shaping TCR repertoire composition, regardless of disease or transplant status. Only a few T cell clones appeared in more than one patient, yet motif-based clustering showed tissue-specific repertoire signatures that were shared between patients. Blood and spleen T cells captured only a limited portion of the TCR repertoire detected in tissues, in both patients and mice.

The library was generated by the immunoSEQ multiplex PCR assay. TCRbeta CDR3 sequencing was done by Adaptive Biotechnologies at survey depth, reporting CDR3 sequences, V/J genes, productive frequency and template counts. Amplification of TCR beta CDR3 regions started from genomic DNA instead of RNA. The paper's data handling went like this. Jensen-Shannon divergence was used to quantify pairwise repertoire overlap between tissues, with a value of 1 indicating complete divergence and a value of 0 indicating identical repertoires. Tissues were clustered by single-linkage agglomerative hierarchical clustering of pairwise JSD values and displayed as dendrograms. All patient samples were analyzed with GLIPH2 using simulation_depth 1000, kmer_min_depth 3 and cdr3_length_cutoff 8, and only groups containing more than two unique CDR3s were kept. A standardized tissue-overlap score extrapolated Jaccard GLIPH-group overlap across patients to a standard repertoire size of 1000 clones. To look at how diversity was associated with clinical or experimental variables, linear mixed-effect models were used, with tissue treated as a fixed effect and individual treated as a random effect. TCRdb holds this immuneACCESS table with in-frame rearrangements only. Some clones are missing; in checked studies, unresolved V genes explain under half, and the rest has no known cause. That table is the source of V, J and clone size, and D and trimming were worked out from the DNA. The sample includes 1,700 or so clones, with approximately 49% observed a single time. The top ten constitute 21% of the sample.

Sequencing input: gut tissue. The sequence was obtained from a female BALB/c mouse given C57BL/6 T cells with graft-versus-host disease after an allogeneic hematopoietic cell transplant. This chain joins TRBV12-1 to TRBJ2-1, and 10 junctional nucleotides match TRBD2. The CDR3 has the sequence CASSLGTGAAEQFF. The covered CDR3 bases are TGTGCCAGCTCTCTCGGGACTGGGGCTGCTGAGCAGTTC.